This TCR beta chain originates from a study of blood T cells in healthy people across ages. General study results and limits: Observed TCR beta diversity showed a strong correlation with the percentage of naive T cells as measured by flow cytometry.

This clonotype was seen many times. The antigen is unknown. Caucasian, healthy and from Russia, the donors were aged between about 6 and 100. The germline V gene has CDR1 SGHTA and CDR2 FQGNSA. Trimming cost V 1 base and J 10 bases, with 15 bases left between them. This CDR3 has 14 amino acids. Combining a sample-barcoded 5' primer with a J-beta primer mix, a second PCR ran for 7 to 11 cycles. Tagging of each cDNA molecule was performed by a template-switch adaptor with 12 random nucleotides. TCRdb ran MiXCR on the 5' RACE reads and lists one entry per CDR3 protein. The sample has roughly 680,000 distinct CDR3 sequences, over 40% seen once.

This receptor was obtained from a woman of 80 years or more in good health. V and J are TRBV7-2 and TRBJ2-3; TRBD2 might be the D (5 bases). Sample: blood. For the CDR3, the DNA is TGTGCCAGCAGCTTAGTGGGAGCCCGACGTGCGCAGTATTTT. It encodes CASSLVGARRAQYF.